The 28 T cell receptor beta chains presented below share a single source sample, sequenced in a study of blood T cell repertoires in COVID-19. The table came from immunoSEQ multiplex PCR; TCRdb's copy has only in-frame clones and leaves some out. The sample lists around 65,000 clones; almost 80% were seen once. The sample comprised peripheral blood. These receptors all come from a man aged 55 to 70 with acute or convalescent COVID-19.

This sequence joins TRBV4-2 and TRBJ2-3; TRBD2 matches at 10 bases. The CDR3 totals 18 residues. The J segment lost 3 bases and the V segment lost 1 base, leaving 10 bases of the junction unmatched. Germline V gene data show CDR1 as LGHNA and CDR2 as YNFKEQ. The CDR3 loop is CASSQVGLAGAGTDTQYF. CDR3 DNA sequence: TGTGCCAGCAGCCAAGTGGGGCTAGCGGGGGCAGGGACAGATACGCAGTATTTT.

The J gene is TRBJ1-2, the V gene TRBV4-2, with 7 bases matching TRBD1. CDR3 size: 16 residues. Germline values: CDR1 LGHNA, CDR2 YNFKEQ. After removal of 4 bases from V and 2 bases from J, the junction contained 10 bases not matched to a gene. The CDR3 region is CASSPDTDRLNYGYTF. The CDR3 region has the DNA TGTGCCAGCAGCCCAGATACGGACAGGCTAAACTATGGCTACACCTTC.

This chain uses TRBV7-9 with TRBJ2-3; 9 positions match TRBD2. CDR3 length equals 16 residues. The ends lost 4 bases at V and 4 bases at J; junction bases unmatched: 9. CDR1 and CDR2 from the germline V gene are SEHNR and FQNEAQ (reference sequence). The CDR3 loop is CASSSTSSGAADTQYF. As DNA, the CDR3 is TGTGCCAGCAGCTCCACCTCTAGCGGGGCGGCAGATACGCAGTATTTT.

V usage is TRBV5-8 and J usage is TRBJ2-6; tentatively, D is TRBD1 (5 bases). The CDR3 is 19 amino acids. Trimming shortened V by 1 base and J by 2 bases, and 19 bases separated the two germline ends. Germline V gives CDR1 SGHTS, CDR2 YDEGEE. The chain's CDR3 is CASSLYGARVIPGANVLTF. CDR3 DNA: TGTGCCAGCAGCTTGTACGGCGCCAGGGTAATCCCTGGGGCCAACGTCCTGACTTTC.

This clone was recorded many times. This chain connects TRBV18 to TRBJ2-4; TRBD1 aligns across 8 bases. Germline trimming cut 3 bases from V and 0 bases from J; bases unmatched to any gene: 4. Germline values: CDR1 KGHSH, CDR2 LQKENI. The CDR3 totals 16 residues. CDR3 amino acids: CASSPPTGVAKNIQYF. CDR3 in DNA: TGTGCCAGCTCACCCCCGACAGGGGTAGCCAAAAACATTCAGTACTTC.

The chain recombines TRBV6-1 with TRBJ1-1, with 7 positions matching TRBD1. V shed 3 bases and J 4 bases; nucleotides not matched to a gene: 5. Germline CDR1 MNHNS, CDR2 SASEGT. The CDR3 runs 14 residues. The CDR3 DNA is TGTGCCAGCAGTGACGCCAGGGGGGCCACTGAAGCTTTCTTT. This gives the protein CASSDARGATEAFF.

The rearrangement joins TRBV4-3 to TRBJ2-1, with unresolved D. The CDR3 totals 13 residues. Germline lookup yields CDR1 LGHNA and CDR2 YSLEER. The V gene lost 2 bases and the J gene lost 2 bases, with 4 bases spanning the gap. CDR3 bases: TGCGCCAGCAGCCAACCGGCCTACAATGAGCAGTTCTTC. Amino acid sequence: CASSQPAYNEQFF.

This clone was picked up a small number of times. The rearrangement joins TRBV27 to TRBJ2-7, with a tentative D call TRBD1 (6 bases). V lost 8 bases and J lost 3, with 14 bases in between. Germline-derived CDR1 and CDR2 are MNHEY and SMNVEV (reference sequence). The CDR3 consists of 13 residues. CDR3: CASSQDRNYEQYF. CDR3 bases: TGTGCCAGCTCTCAGGACAGAAACTACGAGCAGTACTTC.

V gene TRBV19 combines with J gene TRBJ1-2, with D possibly matching TRBD1 (6 bases). V lost 3 bases to trimming and J lost 7 bases, with 15 bases between them. The V gene's germline CDR1 is LNHDA and CDR2 SQIVND (reference sequence). The CDR3 consists of 14 residues. The CDR3 loop is CASSMSGTTGGYTF. The CDR3 nucleotides are TGTGCCAGTAGTATGAGTGGGACAACGGGTGGCTACACCTTC.

This sequence joins TRBV7-2 and TRBJ2-1; 9 bases agree with TRBD1. Per germline, CDR1 SGHTA and CDR2 FQGNSA. Unmatched junction bases numbered 7, after V lost 1 base and J lost 9 bases. The CDR3 contains 15 residues. The CDR3 protein is CASSLVSTGGGEQFF. The DNA of the CDR3 is TGTGCCAGCAGCTTAGTATCAACAGGGGGCGGTGAGCAGTTCTTC.

V usage is TRBV28 and J usage is TRBJ1-2, with D possibly matching TRBD1 (5 bases). Per germline, CDR1 MDHEN and CDR2 SYDVKM. The germline V and J ends were trimmed by 5 bases and 8 bases, with 12 bases remaining between them. This CDR3 has 12 amino acids. CDR3 sequence reads: CASSQGFRGYTF. The CDR3 bases are TGTGCCAGCAGTCAGGGTTTTCGCGGCTACACCTTC.

This chain joins TRBV5-1 and TRBJ1-5; a possible D gene is TRBD1 (5 bases). CDR3 length equals 15 residues. Trimming cost V 0 bases and J 0 bases, with 7 bases left between them. Germline V gene data show CDR1 as SGHRS and CDR2 as YFSETQ. CDR3 bases: TGCGCCAGCAGCTTGGGACAGTATAGCAATCAGCCCCAGCATTTT. Its translation: CASSLGQYSNQPQHF.

The J gene is TRBJ2-2, the V gene TRBV6-5; possibly TRBD2 for D (6 bases). CDR3 length: 13 residues. Germline V gene data show CDR1 as MNHEY and CDR2 as SVGAGI. V gave up 9 bases and J gave up 3 bases, with 11 bases separating them. The CDR3 nucleotides read TGTGCCAGTAATACGGGGGACACCGGGGAGCTGTTTTTT. This sequence encodes CASNTGDTGELFF.

The V gene is TRBV7-8, the J gene TRBJ1-1, with a tentative D call TRBD1 (6 bases). The V end lost 5 bases, the J end lost 4 bases, and 11 bases lay between the germline ends. The CDR3 loop spans 13 amino acids. Germline-derived CDR1 and CDR2 are SGHVS and FQNEAQ. The CDR3 sequence: CASSRDRPTEAFF. DNA for the CDR3: TGTGCCAGCAGCCGCGACAGGCCCACTGAAGCTTTCTTT.

The chain carries TRBV3-1 (or the pseudogene TRBV3-2) and TRBJ2-2; TRBD2 matches at 8 bases. The length of the CDR3 is 15 residues. Germline CDR1 and CDR2: LGHDT and YNNKEL (reference sequence). Trimming removed 1 base from V and 6 bases from J; junction bases left unmatched: 4. The CDR3 DNA reads TGTGCCAGCAGCCAAGCGGGGGGGCGTTCCGGGGAGCTGTTTTTT. It specifies CASSQAGGRSGELFF.

This sequence joins TRBV6-5 and TRBJ2-1, with D tentatively TRBD2 (5 bases). V was shortened by 6 bases and J by 9 bases, with 18 bases between the two germline ends. Germline lookup yields CDR1 MNHEY and CDR2 SVGAGI. The CDR3 has 14 amino acids. The chain's CDR3 is CASRASTLAFEQFF. DNA for the CDR3: TGTGCCAGCAGGGCCTCGACGCTAGCATTTGAGCAGTTCTTC.

The J gene is TRBJ1-1, the V gene TRBV7-9; 7 nucleotides agree with TRBD1. J lost 7 bases, V lost 2 bases, and 10 bases had no gene match. Germline CDR1 is SEHNR and CDR2 is FQNEAQ (reference sequence). This CDR3 contains 15 residues. CDR3: CASSLHEGAGVEAFF. DNA for the CDR3: TGTGCCAGCAGCTTACACGAGGGGGCGGGCGTTGAAGCTTTCTTT.

The chain joins TRBV4-2 to TRBJ2-2; unclear D gene. This CDR3 is built from 13 residues. V was pared by 3 bases and J by 7 bases, with 9 bases between. The germline V gene has CDR1 LGHNA and CDR2 YNFKEQ. CDR3 region: CASSHDNDGELFF. The CDR3 nucleotides are TGTGCCAGCAGCCATGACAACGACGGGGAGCTGTTTTTT.

The V gene is TRBV4-3, the J gene TRBJ1-2; the match to TRBD1 covers 9 bases. Germline lookup yields CDR1 LGHNA and CDR2 YSLEER. J was trimmed by 4 bases and V by 1 base; bases with no gene match: 7. The CDR3 loop spans 16 amino acids. DNA for the CDR3: TGCGCCAGCAGCCAAGGGACAGGGGATACGATCTATGGCTACACCTTC. It specifies CASSQGTGDTIYGYTF.

V gene TRBV27 combines with J gene TRBJ2-7, with D tentatively TRBD1 (5 bases). V was trimmed by 8 bases and J by 0 bases, leaving 11 bases between them. The germline V gene has CDR1 MNHEY and CDR2 SMNVEV (reference sequence). The CDR3 has 13 residues. CDR3 sequence reads: CASRGHHSYEQYF. CDR3 DNA: TGTGCCAGCCGAGGACACCACTCCTACGAGCAGTACTTC.

The rearrangement links TRBV18 to TRBJ1-1, with D possibly matching TRBD1 (5 bases). This CDR3 has 15 amino acids. V lost 4 bases, J lost 1 base, and 13 bases lay in between. Looked up from germline, CDR1 is KGHSH and CDR2 is LQKENI. In nucleotides, the CDR3 is TGTGCCAGCTCACTCCGACAGAAACCGAACACTGAAGCTTTCTTT. This encodes CASSLRQKPNTEAFF.

V gene TRBV18 combines with J gene TRBJ2-3, with D unresolved. Germline lookup yields CDR1 KGHSH and CDR2 LQKENI. This CDR3 spans 14 amino acids. Trimming removed 2 bases at V and 4 bases at J, with 10 bases between. The CDR3 loop is CASSPKTAPDTQYF. CDR3 bases: TGTGCCAGCTCACCAAAGACTGCCCCAGATACGCAGTATTTT.

The V call is TRBV5-6, the J call TRBJ2-2, with a weak D call TRBD2 (6 bases). The ends were cut back, 4 bases at V and 3 bases at J, with 13 bases in the middle. CDR3 length equals 15 residues. Germline CDR1 is SGHDT and CDR2 is YYEEEE. CDR3 protein: CASSPVGEDTGELFF. CDR3 coding DNA: TGTGCCAGCAGCCCCGTCGGGGAGGACACCGGGGAGCTGTTTTTT.

V and J are TRBV6-4 and TRBJ2-7; 8 bases align to TRBD2. Germline CDR1 reads MRHNA; CDR2 reads SNTAGT. The ends lost 1 base at V and 2 bases at J; junction bases unmatched: 4. The CDR3 has 15 amino acids. The CDR3 region is CASSDLRGGPYEQYF. In DNA form, the CDR3 reads TGTGCCAGCAGTGACTTACGGGGGGGCCCCTACGAGCAGTACTTC.

Written as DNA, the CDR3 is TGTGCCAGCGGCGGGTTCCTCACAGATACGCAGTATTTT. As protein: CASGGFLTDTQYF. The chain uses TRBV11-2 and TRBJ2-3; possible D gene TRBD2, 5 bases. The CDR3 has 13 amino acids. Germline CDR1 reads SGHAT; CDR2 reads FQNNGV. V was clipped by 8 bases and J by 2 bases, with 11 bases between them. The complete variable domain, with remaining parts taken from reference TRBV11-2 and TRBJ2-3, reads EAGVAQSPRYKIIEKRQSVAFWCNPISGHATLYWYQQILGQGPKLLIQFQNNGVVDDSQLPKDRFSAERLKGVDSTLKIQPAKLEDSAVYLCASGGFLTDTQYFGPGTRLTVL.

The chain links TRBV7-8 to TRBJ2-7; weak D call: TRBD2 (5 bases). The CDR3 loop spans 15 amino acids. Germline V CDR1 and CDR2: SGHVS, FQNEAQ. With 2 bases removed from V and 0 bases from J, the gap between germline ends came to 11 bases. CDR3 DNA: TGTGCCAGCAGCTTATCGGATGGGAGCTCCTACGAGCAGTACTTC. It translates to CASSLSDGSSYEQYF.

This clone was counted only a few times. The chain is built from TRBV20-1 and TRBJ2-3, with D possibly being TRBD2 (6 bases). The germline V gene has CDR1 DFQATT and CDR2 SNEGSKA (reference sequence). Between the trimmed V and J ends, which lost 3 bases and 0 bases, there was a span of 13 bases. This CDR3 spans 15 amino acids. This CDR3 reads CSASSLASSTDTQYF. The CDR3 coding sequence is TGCAGTGCTAGTTCGCTAGCGAGTAGCACAGATACGCAGTATTTT.

The rearrangement uses TRBV2 and TRBJ1-5; 7 bases align to TRBD1. The CDR3 runs to 15 residues. The germline gives CDR1 SNHLY, CDR2 FYNNEI. J gave up 2 bases and V 0 bases, and 1 base lay outside the gene matches. DNA for the CDR3: TGTGCCAGCAGTGAAGCTGGGACAGGCAATCAGCCCCAGCATTTT. It encodes CASSEAGTGNQPQHF.